The 20 T cell receptor beta chains given below trace back to one sample, sequenced in a study of CD8 T cells in Susac syndrome. cDNA came from around 0.54 to 1 ug RNA primed by random hexamers. TCRdb passed the immunoSEQ multiplex PCR reads through MiXCR, listing each CDR3 protein once. The table has around 99,000 distinct CDR3 sequences, 90% to 98% seen once. The sample consisted of CD4+ T cells from PBMCs. These receptors all stem from a human donor in good health.

The V and J genes are TRBV7-3 and TRBJ2-3; D possibly uses TRBD1 or TRBD2 (5 bases each). CDR3 size: 15 residues. V shed 6 bases and J shed 6 bases, with 19 bases lying between them. Germline V lookup: CDR1 SGHTA, CDR2 FQGTGA. CDR3 amino acids: CASSYGAKTGDTQYF. The CDR3 DNA reads TGTGCCAGCAGTTACGGGGCCAAAACGGGGGATACGCAGTATTTT.

The chain employs TRBV5-1 and TRBJ2-3; D is ambiguous. Trimming pared 1 base from V and 4 bases from J, leaving 7 bases between. In germline, CDR1 is SGHRS, CDR2 YFSETQ. The CDR3 contains 13 residues. The DNA for the CDR3 is TGCGCCAGCAGCTTGAGATTCGCAGATACGCAGTATTTT. It encodes CASSLRFADTQYF.

The rearrangement joins TRBV19 to TRBJ2-5, with 8 bases lining up with TRBD1. With 9 bases clipped from V and 2 bases from J, the junction kept 5 bases outside the gene matches. The V gene's germline CDR1 is LNHDA and CDR2 SQIVND (reference sequence). The CDR3 covers 13 residues. The CDR3 DNA sequence: TGTGCCAGCCGACAGGGGCTGCAAGAGACCCAGTACTTC. Protein sequence: CASRQGLQETQYF. The variable domain in full, completed from reference TRBV19 and TRBJ2-5, reads DGGITQSPKYLFRKEGQNVTLSCEQNLNHDAMYWYRQDPGQGLRLIYYSQIVNDFQKGDIAEGYSVSREKKESFPLTVTSAQKNPTAFYLCASRQGLQETQYFGPGTRLLVL.

The rearrangement links TRBV7-3 to TRBJ2-3; D perhaps matches TRBD1 (5 bases). Trimming took off 5 bases at V and 5 bases at J, with 23 bases between the two ends. CDR3 length equals 17 residues. CDR1 and CDR2 (germline): SGHTA, FQGTGA. CDR3 residues: CASSPLRPIGAEDTQYF. The CDR3 DNA follows: TGTGCCAGCAGCCCACTACGACCCATTGGGGCTGAAGATACGCAGTATTTT.

This clonotype was detected only once. The chain carries TRBV5-4 and TRBJ2-5; D might be TRBD1 (5 bases). The germline V gene encodes CDR1 SGHNT and CDR2 YYREEE (reference sequence). The CDR3 loop spans 15 amino acids. With 3 bases removed from V and 1 base from J, the gap between germline ends came to 13 bases. CDR3 sequence reads: CASSSRQSLQETQYF. The CDR3 nucleotides are TGTGCCAGCAGCTCGAGACAGTCACTCCAAGAGACCCAGTACTTC.

The genes are TRBV29-1 and TRBJ2-7, with 9 positions matching TRBD1. The trim removed 4 bases at V and 5 bases at J, leaving 9 bases unmatched. Germline lookup yields CDR1 SQVTM and CDR2 ANQGSEA. The CDR3 totals 14 residues. The chain's CDR3 is CSVGLGQGSDEQYF. The DNA for the CDR3 is TGCAGCGTTGGGCTGGGACAGGGATCTGACGAGCAGTACTTC.

This chain joins TRBV2 and TRBJ2-3; D is undetermined. The CDR3 is 14 amino acids. Trimming took 3 bases from V and 8 from J, leaving 15 bases between them. Germline CDR1 and CDR2: SNHLY and FYNNEI. CDR3 region: CASSEVGLLGTQYF. For the CDR3, the DNA is TGTGCCAGCAGTGAGGTTGGTCTTTTGGGTACGCAGTATTTT.

The CDR3: CASSLVRGFGYEQYF. CDR3 nucleotide sequence: TGTGCCAGCAGCTTAGTTCGTGGGTTTGGGTACGAGCAGTACTTC. The V gene is TRBV11-2, the J gene TRBJ2-7; D not resolved. The CDR3 extends over 15 amino acids. CDR1 SGHAT and CDR2 FQNNGV come from the germline V gene. The V end lost 1 base, the J end lost 4 bases, and 14 bases lay between the germline ends.

This clonotype showed up just once. The chain links TRBV7-9 to TRBJ2-7; D is possibly TRBD2 (5 bases). Trimming shortened V by 5 bases and J by 2 bases, and 16 bases separated the two germline ends. The CDR3 totals 15 residues. The V gene's germline CDR1 is SEHNR and CDR2 FQNEAQ (reference sequence). CDR3 sequence (DNA): TGTGCCAGCAGCGGTCACGACGGACTTCCCTACGAGCAGTACTTC. This sequence encodes CASSGHDGLPYEQYF.

The J gene is TRBJ1-2, the V gene TRBV4-2; 7 bases agree with TRBD1. The V gene's germline CDR1 is LGHNA and CDR2 YNFKEQ. This CDR3 contains 20 residues. The junction had 19 bases not matched to a gene; V was cut back by 0 bases and J by 3 bases. CDR3 bases: TGTGCCAGCAGCCAAGATAACATACAGGGGCTATCGCGGGATGACTATGGCTACACCTTC. This sequence encodes CASSQDNIQGLSRDDYGYTF.

The genes are TRBV20-1 and TRBJ1-5; TRBD1 agrees at 7 bases. Germline V gives CDR1 DFQATT, CDR2 SNEGSKA (reference sequence). The CDR3 runs 15 residues. J was trimmed by 6 bases and V by 0 bases; bases with no gene match: 8. The CDR3 protein is CSARDLKGGRQPQHF. CDR3 nucleotides: TGCAGTGCTAGAGATTTGAAAGGGGGCCGTCAGCCCCAGCATTTT.

The rearrangement links TRBV29-1 to TRBJ1-3; D gene ambiguous. The germline V and J ends were trimmed by 7 bases and 0 bases, with 13 bases remaining between them. The CDR3 is 14 amino acids. Germline V gene sequence: CDR1 SQVTM, CDR2 ANQGSEA. The CDR3 bases are TGCAGCGGGAGGATGTCGGGCTCTGGAAACACCATATATTTT. Protein sequence: CSGRMSGSGNTIYF.

The rearrangement uses TRBV5-6 and TRBJ2-3; 11 bases align to TRBD2. V shed 1 base, J shed 5 bases, and the junction held 3 bases outside the gene matches. Germline V gene sequence: CDR1 SGHDT, CDR2 YYEEEE. The length of the CDR3 is 15 residues. CDR3: CASSLTSGGGDTQYF. Written as DNA, the CDR3 is TGTGCCAGCAGCTTGACTAGCGGGGGAGGAGATACGCAGTATTTT.

The chain uses TRBV18 and TRBJ2-3, with TRBD1 as a possible D gene (6 bases). Per germline, CDR1 KGHSH and CDR2 LQKENI. The CDR3 length is 16 residues. The V gene lost 3 bases and the J gene lost 0 bases, with 13 bases spanning the gap. CDR3 in amino acids: CASSPDRKRSTDTQYF. As DNA, the CDR3 is TGTGCCAGCTCACCCGACAGGAAGAGGAGCACAGATACGCAGTATTTT.

The DNA of the CDR3 is TGTGCCAGCAGCACCGGACACCCTAATTCACCCCTCCACTTT. Its translation: CASSTGHPNSPLHF. V is TRBV12-3 or TRBV12-4 and J is TRBJ1-6; a possible D gene is TRBD1 (5 bases). V lost 6 bases to trimming and J lost 6 bases, with 12 bases between them. This CDR3 comprises 14 residues.

This chain joins TRBV5-4 and TRBJ2-3, with unresolved D. The germline CDR1 and CDR2 sequences are SGHNT and YYREEE (reference sequence). This CDR3 contains 15 residues. The V gene lost 0 bases and the J gene lost 2 bases, with 10 bases spanning the gap. In DNA form, the CDR3 reads TGTGCCAGCAGCTTGGGCACCACATACACAGATACGCAGTATTTT. It codes for CASSLGTTYTDTQYF.

The rearrangement uses TRBV7-9 and TRBJ1-1; no clear D gene. In germline, CDR1 is SEHNR, CDR2 FQNEAQ (reference sequence). V was pared by 0 bases and J by 11 bases, with 13 bases between. The CDR3 spans 13 residues. The CDR3 here is CASSLAREVGAFF. CDR3 nucleotides: TGTGCCAGCAGCTTAGCTCGGGAAGTGGGGGCTTTCTTT.

The chain couples TRBV4-2 to TRBJ2-5, with 9 nucleotides matching TRBD2. The CDR3 sequence is 14 residues long. Germline CDR1 LGHNA, CDR2 YNFKEQ. After removal of 2 bases from V and 5 bases from J, the junction contained 3 bases not matched to a gene. The CDR3 bases are TGTGCCAGCAGCCAACGGACTAGCGATGAGACCCAGTACTTC. This sequence encodes CASSQRTSDETQYF.

V usage is TRBV2 and J usage is TRBJ1-5; D is uncertain. Germline CDR1 is SNHLY and CDR2 is FYNNEI. Trimming took 9 bases from V and 6 from J, leaving 9 bases between them. CDR3 size: 11 residues. The CDR3 loop is CASRRFQPQHF. The CDR3 region has the DNA TGTGCCAGTCGTCGGTTTCAGCCCCAGCATTTT.

The J gene is TRBJ2-7, the V gene TRBV4-1, with TRBD2 identical over 10 bases. The junction had 8 bases not matched to a gene; V was cut back by 6 bases and J by 6 bases. The CDR3 consists of 14 residues. The germline V gene has CDR1 MGHRA and CDR2 YSYEKL. The CDR3 DNA follows: TGCGCCAGCAGTCCCGGGACTAGCGTCCGCGAGCAGTACTTC. Translated: CASSPGTSVREQYF.